The rows below give T cell receptor beta chains drawn from one sample of a study of blood T cell repertoires in COVID-19. Data came from immunoSEQ multiplex PCR; TCRdb stores just in-frame clones and leaves some out. The sample includes 340,000 or so clones, approximately 86% of them seen just once. Sample: PBMCs or T cells enriched from blood (not recorded which). These receptor sequences come from a woman in her forties with acute COVID-19. Each CDR3 is given with its conserved first and last residue. A D gene is named only where the DNA matches it firmly. The size field is filled for only some rows; it gives once, few, many or a size class.

V	J	size	D	DNA	CDR3
TRBV9	TRBJ1-2	NA	NA	TGTGCCAGCAGCGCTCCCCAGGGGATGAACTATGGCTACACCTTC	CASSAPQGMNYGYTF
TRBV11-2	TRBJ2-2	NA	TRBD1	TGTGCCAGCAGCTTATCCCCCGACAGGGGGAGAGGCGGGGAGCTGTTTTTT	CASSLSPDRGRGGELFF
TRBV5-1	TRBJ2-3	NA	NA	TGCGCCAGCAGCTTGAAGAACAGTAAGAGCACAGATACGCAGTATTTT	CASSLKNSKSTDTQYF
TRBV6-5	TRBJ2-7	NA	NA	TGTGCCAGCAGTCCTAACAGGGTCGCGCAGTACTTC	CASSPNRVAQYF
TRBV24-1	TRBJ2-1	NA	TRBD2	TGTGCCACCAGTGCCTCCCTCGGGAGCGGGGGATCCAATGAGCAGTTCTTC	CATSASLGSGGSNEQFF
TRBV7-9	TRBJ1-1	NA	NA	TGTGCCAGCAGCAACAGGGTAGGGAACACTGAAGCTTTCTTT	CASSNRVGNTEAFF
TRBV6-5	TRBJ1-1	once	NA	TGTGCCAGCAGTTACTCGTTGACAGAATTGAACACTGAAGCTTTCTTT	CASSYSLTELNTEAFF
TRBV7-9	TRBJ2-1	NA	NA	TGTGCCAGCAGCTTAGTAGGATCCACTGGCGGCAATGAGCAGTTCTTC	CASSLVGSTGGNEQFF
TRBV9	TRBJ2-3	NA	TRBD1	TGTGCCAGCAGCGTGACAGGGGCCTCCTCAGATACGCAGTATTTT	CASSVTGASSDTQYF
TRBV19	TRBJ2-3	NA	NA	TGTGCCAGTAGTATGACTAGAGATATAAAGGAGGGTACGCAGTATTTT	CASSMTRDIKEGTQYF
TRBV6-1	TRBJ2-7	NA	TRBD2	TGTGCCAGCAGTGAAGCAGGTTGGCGGGGGGGCTACTTC	CASSEAGWRGGYF
TRBV12-3/TRBV12-4	TRBJ1-1	NA	NA	TGTGCCAGCAGTCCGGTGAACACTGAAGCTTTCTTT	CASSPVNTEAFF
TRBV19	TRBJ1-3	NA	NA	TGTGCCAGTAGTGCGATGAGCTCTGGAAACACCATATATTTT	CASSAMSSGNTIYF
TRBV19	TRBJ1-3	once	NA	TGTGCCAGTAGTATAATGCCCAGGGGCTCTGGAAACACCATATATTTT	CASSIMPRGSGNTIYF
TRBV27	TRBJ2-7	NA	TRBD1	TGTGCCAGCAGTATCATGGGACAGGGGGCGAACGAGCAGTACTTC	CASSIMGQGANEQYF
TRBV7-9	TRBJ1-4	NA	NA	TGTGCCAGCAGCTTATTCGCGGGGGCTAATGAAAAACTGTTTTTT	CASSLFAGANEKLFF
TRBV5-1	TRBJ1-2	NA	NA	TGCGCCAGCAGCTTGGGGACAGCCTACTATGGCTACACCTTC	CASSLGTAYYGYTF
TRBV10-2	TRBJ1-2	NA	TRBD1	TGCGCCAGCGGGACAGATGGCTACACCTTC	CASGTDGYTF
TRBV3-1/TRBV3-2	TRBJ2-7	NA	NA	TGTGCCAGCAGCCAAGGACAGGGGAGGGTCTACGAGCAGTACTTC	CASSQGQGRVYEQYF
TRBV11-2	TRBJ2-3	NA	NA	TGTGCCAGCAGCTTAGATTTGGGGGCGGATACGCAGTATTTT	CASSLDLGADTQYF
TRBV18	TRBJ2-7	NA	TRBD2	TGTGCCAGCTCACTAGGACTAGCGGGGGACGAGCAGTACTTC	CASSLGLAGDEQYF
TRBV7-3	TRBJ2-2	NA	TRBD1	TGTGCCAGCAGGGCGACAGGGGATACCGGGGAGCTGTTTTTT	CASRATGDTGELFF
TRBV5-8	TRBJ2-1	once	TRBD1	TGTGCCAGCAGTGTGGACAGGGCTAGAGAGCAGTTCTTC	CASSVDRAREQFF
TRBV19	TRBJ2-2	NA	TRBD1	TGTGCCAGTAGTGTATACCCAGGGGGCGCGAACACCGGGGAGCTGTTTTTT	CASSVYPGGANTGELFF
TRBV3-1/TRBV3-2	TRBJ2-7	NA	TRBD2	TGTGCCAGCAGCCAAGAATCGGGGACTAGCAATTTTCGCTCCTACGAGCAGTACTTC	CASSQESGTSNFRSYEQYF
TRBV7-6	TRBJ2-2	few	NA	TGTGCCAGCAGCTTAGAAGTCCAGGGGCGGGGGGAGCTGTTTTTT	CASSLEVQGRGELFF
TRBV12-5	TRBJ2-3	once	TRBD1	TGTGCTAGTGGTTTCGGAACAGGGGGCGGACGTGGAACAGATACGCAGTATTTT	CASGFGTGGGRGTDTQYF
TRBV27	TRBJ2-6	once	TRBD2	TGTGCCAGCAGTTTATTGTCCAAAGGACTAGCGGGGGGCTACTCTGGGGCCAACGTCCTGACTTTC	CASSLLSKGLAGGYSGANVLTF
TRBV5-1	TRBJ1-2	few	TRBD1	TGCGCCAGCAGTTCGACAGGGAACTATGGCTACACCTTC	CASSSTGNYGYTF
TRBV19	TRBJ1-1	NA	NA	TGTGCCAGTAGTATAGAGACTAAAGCTTTCTTT	CASSIETKAFF
TRBV4-3	TRBJ2-6	NA	NA	TGCGCCAGCAGCCAAGGAGACTCTGGGGCCAACGTCCTGACTTTC	CASSQGDSGANVLTF